The 8 T cell receptor beta chains presented below share a single source sample, sequenced in a study of T cell responses to AZD1222 COVID-19 vaccine. Here immunoSEQ multiplex PCR was the method, and the copy in TCRdb shows in-frame clones only, minus some. The data show around 140,000 clones, with over 75% seen just once and approximately 1.5% held by the top ten. Sequenced here: peripheral blood, sampled on day 0 of AZD1222 vaccination. These receptor sequences come from an adult in good health.

This clone was detected once. The CDR3 region is CASSTGQGNPGNTIYF. The DNA of the CDR3 is TGTGCCAGTAGTACCGGACAGGGGAACCCTGGAAACACCATATATTTT. V is TRBV19 and J is TRBJ1-3; 9 nucleotides match TRBD1. J was trimmed by 2 bases and V by 4 bases; bases with no gene match: 6. The V gene's germline CDR1 is LNHDA and CDR2 SQIVND (reference sequence). This CDR3 has 16 amino acids.

The gene calls are TRBV7-2 and TRBJ2-1; D is perhaps TRBD2 (5 bases). This CDR3 region has 14 residues. The V and J ends lost 0 bases and 9 bases respectively, with 12 bases between them. Germline CDR1 is SGHTA and CDR2 is FQGNSA. For the CDR3, the DNA is TGTGCCAGCAGCTTAGCGTCGGGGAAGGGTGAGCAGTTCTTC. Its protein product is CASSLASGKGEQFF.

In its sample, this clone was seen once. This chain uses TRBV4-3 with TRBJ1-5; the D is unclear. V lost 1 base to trimming and J lost 7 bases, with 8 bases between them. This CDR3 is built from 13 residues. From germline, CDR1 is LGHNA and CDR2 YSLEER. CDR3 residues: CASSQVLGQPQHF. Here the CDR3 DNA reads TGCGCCAGCAGCCAAGTCCTTGGCCAGCCCCAGCATTTT.

This clone has just one count. The chain joins TRBV2 to TRBJ2-1; tentative D call: TRBD2 (7 bases). The germline gives CDR1 SNHLY, CDR2 FYNNEI. Trimming stripped 8 bases from V and 6 bases from J, with 17 bases between. This CDR3 region has 14 residues. CDR3 loop: CASYRGTNLNEQFF. The CDR3 DNA is TGTGCCAGCTATAGGGGGACTAATCTCAATGAGCAGTTCTTC.

This clone was detected once. J is TRBJ1-4 and V is TRBV25-1, with no clear D. Trimming took 3 bases from V and 7 from J, leaving 15 bases between them. Germline-derived CDR1 and CDR2 are MGHDK and SYGVNS. CDR3 length: 15 residues. The CDR3, as DNA: TGTGCCAGCAGTGATCAGACCGCACCTAGTGAAAAACTGTTTTTT. Translated, it gives CASSDQTAPSEKLFF. Looking up the rest from reference TRBV25-1 and TRBJ1-4 gives the full variable domain: EADIYQTPRYLVIGTGKKITLECSQTMGHDKMYWYQQDPGMELHLIHYSYGVNSTEKGDLSSESTVSRIRTEHFPLTLESARPSHTSQYLCASSDQTAPSEKLFFGSGTQLSVL.

This chain links TRBV9 with TRBJ1-4, with D possibly matching TRBD1 (6 bases). This CDR3 spans 15 amino acids. Trimming left V 1 base short and J 8 bases short, with 15 bases between. Per the germline V gene, CDR1 is SGDLS and CDR2 is YYNGEE. The CDR3 sequence: CASSVYPTGGEKLFF. The DNA for the CDR3 is TGTGCCAGCAGCGTATACCCGACAGGCGGAGAAAAACTGTTTTTT. The entire variable domain, with the rest obtained from reference TRBV9 and TRBJ1-4, is as follows: DSGVTQTPKHLITATGQRVTLRCSPRSGDLSVYWYQQSLDQGLQFLIQYYNGEERAKGNILERFSAQQFPDLHSELNLSSLELGDSALYFCASSVYPTGGEKLFFGSGTQLSVL.

This clone was found once. This chain connects TRBV5-1 to TRBJ2-1; no definite D call. Between the trimmed V and J ends, which lost 0 bases and 8 bases, there was a span of 12 bases. The CDR3 is 14 amino acids. Germline V lookup: CDR1 SGHRS, CDR2 YFSETQ. The CDR3 DNA reads TGCGCCAGCAGCTTGGGCCTCCCCTTCGATGAGCAGTTCTTC. This codes for CASSLGLPFDEQFF.

This clone appeared once. J is TRBJ1-4 and V is TRBV2, with D perhaps matching TRBD1 (5 bases). Germline CDR1 SNHLY, CDR2 FYNNEI. The V end lost 4 bases, the J end lost 4 bases, and 10 bases lay between the germline ends. The CDR3 spans 14 residues. The CDR3 DNA follows: TGTGCCAGCAGTGGGGAGGGGTTTAATGAAAAACTGTTTTTT. It specifies CASSGEGFNEKLFF.